This entry lists 15 T cell receptor beta chains sequenced from one sample in a study of OX40 agonist ivuxolimab in advanced cancers. Only in-frame clones appear in the TCRdb table, and some are missing; sequencing was by immunoSEQ multiplex PCR. The sample has some 70,000 clones; around 80% are singletons. The specimen was CD4+ or CD8+ T cells sorted from blood, collected in a trial of the OX40 agonist ivuxolimab. The source is an adult with an advanced solid tumor such as melanoma, head and neck, liver or kidney cancer.

CDR3 bases: TGTGCCAGCTCAGGCGGGACAGGGTACGAGCAGTACTTC. Its protein is CASSGGTGYEQYF. J is TRBJ2-7 and V is TRBV18, with 9 bases aligning to TRBD1. CDR1 and CDR2 from the germline V gene are KGHSH and LQKENI. The junction had 3 bases not matched to a gene; V was cut back by 5 bases and J by 4 bases. CDR3 length: 13 amino acids.

The chain links TRBV20-1 to TRBJ2-7; tentatively, D is TRBD1 or TRBD2 (5 bases each). CDR3 size: 10 residues. The germline gives CDR1 DFQATT, CDR2 SNEGSKA (reference sequence). The V end lost 4 bases, the J end lost 13 bases, and 14 bases lay between the germline ends. CDR3 sequence reads: CSAKGPKIYF. For the CDR3, the DNA is TGCAGTGCTAAGGGACCTAAAATATACTTC.

CDR3: CASSFSQSPGPGADTQYF. The DNA for the CDR3 is TGTGCCAGCAGTTTTTCCCAATCTCCGGGTCCTGGCGCAGATACGCAGTATTTT. This chain joins TRBV27 and TRBJ2-3; D unclear. Trimming left V 3 bases short and J 4 bases short, with 23 bases between. This CDR3 comprises 18 residues. The germline gives CDR1 MNHEY, CDR2 SMNVEV (reference sequence).

The gene calls are TRBV4-3 and TRBJ1-2; the match to TRBD1 covers 9 bases. V trimming: 2 bases; J trimming: 4 bases; junction bases outside the gene matches: 5. This CDR3 spans 15 amino acids. Germline V CDR1 and CDR2: LGHNA, YSLEER. The CDR3 nucleotides read TGCGCCAGCAGCCAAAGGACAGGGGCGGGCTATGGCTACACCTTC. Encoded protein: CASSQRTGAGYGYTF.

The CDR3 sequence: CASDGTRGDGYTF. The CDR3 DNA reads as TGTGCCAGCGATGGGACCCGGGGGGATGGCTACACCTTC. This chain uses TRBV7-8 with TRBJ1-2; a weak D match, TRBD1 (5 bases). The CDR3 covers 13 residues. CDR1 and CDR2 (germline): SGHVS, FQNEAQ. V shed 8 bases and J shed 6 bases, with 16 bases lying between them.

The chain joins TRBV27 to TRBJ2-7, with 13 bases fitting TRBD2. The CDR3 extends over 15 amino acids. Germline CDR1 and CDR2: MNHEY and SMNVEV (reference sequence). The trim removed 6 bases at V and 3 bases at J, leaving 5 bases unmatched. The CDR3 nucleotides are TGTGCCAGCAGCCGCAGACTAGCGGGAGGCTACGAGCAGTACTTC. Translating it yields CASSRRLAGGYEQYF.

This clone has just one count. V usage is TRBV5-1 and J usage is TRBJ1-2; a weak D match, TRBD1 (6 bases). V lost 3 bases and J 1 base, leaving 16 bases between the germline ends. The CDR3 loop spans 16 amino acids. Germline V gene lookup returns CDR1 SGHRS and CDR2 YFSETQ. This CDR3 is CASSWTWTVLNYGYTF. The CDR3 nucleotides read TGCGCCAGCAGCTGGACCTGGACAGTCCTTAACTATGGCTACACCTTC.

The V gene is TRBV6-5, the J gene TRBJ1-4; D ambiguous. V was pared by 6 bases and J by 4 bases, with 15 bases between. The germline CDR1 and CDR2 sequences are MNHEY and SVGAGI. The CDR3 spans 15 residues. The DNA for the CDR3 is TGTGCCAGCAGAAGAGGACGGATGGATAATGAAAAACTGTTTTTT. Translated, it gives CASRRGRMDNEKLFF.

V gene TRBV13 combines with J gene TRBJ2-2; 9 nucleotides agree with TRBD1. The germline gives CDR1 PRHDT, CDR2 FYEKMQ (reference sequence). This CDR3 is 16 amino acids long. V lost 3 bases to trimming and J lost 5 bases; unmatched junction nucleotides: 7. The chain's CDR3 is CASSLPGTGYTGELFF. The DNA of the CDR3 is TGTGCCAGCAGCTTGCCCGGGACAGGGTATACCGGGGAGCTGTTTTTT.

The J gene is TRBJ2-7, the V gene TRBV4-2; D may be TRBD2 (5 bases). Germline assignment: CDR1 LGHNA and CDR2 YNFKEQ. The CDR3 sequence is 15 residues long. The ends were cut back, 0 bases at V and 5 bases at J, with 14 bases in the middle. CDR3 DNA sequence: TGTGCCAGCAGCCAAGAGGACTCTCAGTTCAACGAGCAGTACTTC. Translation gives CASSQEDSQFNEQYF.

This rearrangement joins TRBV5-6 to TRBJ2-5; the match to TRBD2 covers 16 bases. The V gene's germline CDR1 is SGHDT and CDR2 YYEEEE. The V segment lost 4 bases and the J segment 3 bases; nucleotides outside the gene matches: 6. CDR3 length: 17 residues. In DNA, the CDR3 is TGTGCCAGCAGCGCAACGGGACTAGCGGGAGGGAAAGAGACCCAGTACTTC. Translation gives CASSATGLAGGKETQYF. The full variable domain, with the rest looked up from reference TRBV5-6 and TRBJ2-5, is DAGVTQSPTHLIKTRGQQVTLRCSPKSGHDTVSWYQQALGQGPQFIFQYYEEEERQRGNFPDRFSGHQFPNYSSELNVNALLLGDSALYLCASSATGLAGGKETQYFGPGTRLLVL.

The chain has TRBV15 and TRBJ2-7; TRBD1 matches 7 bases. CDR1 is LNHNV and CDR2 is YYDKDF in the germline V gene (reference sequence). V shed 1 base, J shed 0 bases, and the junction held 3 bases outside the gene matches. The CDR3 totals 15 residues. The CDR3 reads CATSRGTGPSYEQYF. The CDR3 nucleotides are TGTGCCACCAGCAGAGGGACAGGACCCTCCTACGAGCAGTACTTC.

This clone was observed a handful of times. This chain links TRBV13 with TRBJ1-1; maybe TRBD1 (6 bases). V dropped 5 bases and J dropped 3 bases, with 19 bases sitting between them. Germline assignment: CDR1 PRHDT and CDR2 FYEKMQ (reference sequence). This CDR3 contains 16 residues. CDR3 DNA sequence: TGTGCCAGCAGCGTTAATACAGGGAATCTGTACACTGAAGCTTTCTTT. Its translation is CASSVNTGNLYTEAFF.

The V call is TRBV7-3, the J call TRBJ2-3; no clear D. The germline gives CDR1 SGHTA, CDR2 FQGTGA. Between the trimmed V and J ends, which lost 0 bases and 3 bases, there was a span of 4 bases. The CDR3 consists of 13 residues. Written as DNA, the CDR3 is TGTGCCAGCAGCTTAACGGGGACAGATACGCAGTATTTT. Protein: CASSLTGTDTQYF.

This rearrangement joins TRBV7-8 to TRBJ1-2; 8 bases are a match to TRBD1. Germline CDR1 and CDR2: SGHVS and FQNEAQ. This CDR3 spans 16 amino acids. Trimming cost V 6 bases and J 7 bases; bases outside gene matches: 16. The CDR3 DNA reads TGTGCCAGCAGTATTGGGACAGGAACACTAATGGGTGGCTACACCTTC. The encoded protein is CASSIGTGTLMGGYTF.